Presented here are 21 T cell receptor beta chains from one specimen sequenced in a study of beta chain features in type 1 diabetes. Sequenced material consisted of expressed TCRB transcripts (all of the isolated RNA was reverse transcribed). Clones were sequenced by immunoSEQ multiplex PCR, and TCRdb holds only the in-frame ones, with some missing. The repertoire holds fewer than 900,000 clones, with about a sixth as singletons. The specimen was naive CD4+ T cells from blood. All receptors derive from a woman younger than 30 in good health.

CDR3: CASSLGSYSGNTIYF. The CDR3 DNA is TGTGCCAGCAGTTTGGGTTCCTACTCTGGAAACACCATATATTTT. V gene TRBV28 combines with J gene TRBJ1-3; D unresolved. CDR3 length: 15 amino acids. Germline assignment: CDR1 MDHEN and CDR2 SYDVKM. V lost 3 bases, J lost 0 bases, and 9 bases lay in between.

The V gene is TRBV7-8, the J gene TRBJ1-2; D is unclear. CDR3 size: 15 residues. V lost 1 base, J lost 2 bases, and 11 bases lay in between. In germline, CDR1 is SGHVS, CDR2 FQNEAQ. The CDR3 DNA reads TGTGCCAGCAGCTTAGGGATAGGATCGAACTATGGCTACACCTTC. This encodes CASSLGIGSNYGYTF.

This sequence joins TRBV29-1 and TRBJ2-3; D is unresolved. The V gene's germline CDR1 is SQVTM and CDR2 ANQGSEA. Trimming shortened V by 7 bases and J by 4 bases, and 21 bases separated the two germline ends. This CDR3 has 15 amino acids. DNA of the CDR3: TGCAGCGCCCGACCCCGCCGGTCCGGAGCAGATACGCAGTATTTT. It translates to CSARPRRSGADTQYF.

The gene calls are TRBV7-9 and TRBJ1-1, with D unclear. Germline CDR1 and CDR2: SEHNR and FQNEAQ (reference sequence). The CDR3 is 11 residues long. Trimming took 11 bases from V and 6 from J, leaving 13 bases between them. The CDR3 reads CAPGTVAEAFF. In nucleotides, the CDR3 is TGTGCCCCGGGAACGGTCGCTGAAGCTTTCTTT.

The chain joins TRBV5-1 to TRBJ2-5; possibly TRBD2 for D (6 bases). The V gene lost 7 bases and the J gene lost 5 bases, with 15 bases spanning the gap. CDR1 is SGHRS and CDR2 is YFSETQ in the germline V gene. This CDR3 contains 13 residues. CDR3 sequence (DNA): TGCGCCAGCGGACACTCTGGGGGGGAGACCCAGTACTTC. Encoded protein: CASGHSGGETQYF.

This clone has more than one count but fewer than ten. V gene TRBV9 combines with J gene TRBJ2-5; TRBD2 is a possible D gene (6 bases). Germline CDR1 and CDR2: SGDLS and YYNGEE. Trimming removed 0 bases at V and 5 bases at J, with 11 bases between. The CDR3 covers 14 residues. The CDR3 DNA follows: TGTGCCAGCAGCGTAGCTTTTGGGGGGGAGACCCAGTACTTC. Protein: CASSVAFGGETQYF.

This clone has more than one count but fewer than ten. The genes are TRBV5-1 and TRBJ2-1; TRBD2 agrees at 8 bases. With V trimmed by 6 bases and J by 7 bases, 9 bases remained unmatched. The CDR3 length is 14 residues. Per the germline V gene, CDR1 is SGHRS and CDR2 is YFSETQ. CDR3 bases: TGCGCCAGCACTCCGGGGGGGAGTAGGAATGAGCAGTTCTTC. The encoded protein is CASTPGGSRNEQFF.

A few counts support this clone. The chain joins TRBV7-3 to TRBJ2-1; D is undetermined. V lost 1 base and J 5 bases, leaving 6 bases between the germline ends. Germline V CDR1 and CDR2: SGHTA, FQGTGA. CDR3 length: 13 residues. CDR3 bases: TGTGCCAGCAGCTTAAGTGCGAACAATGAGCAGTTCTTC. Encoded protein: CASSLSANNEQFF.

The rearrangement joins TRBV5-1 to TRBJ2-7; 10 bases are shared with TRBD2. The V gene end was trimmed by 5 bases and the J gene end by 3 bases; junction bases not matched to a gene: 5. This CDR3 has 14 residues. Looked up from germline, CDR1 is SGHRS and CDR2 is YFSETQ. The CDR3 nucleotides are TGCGCCAGCAGACTCATAGCGGGAGGCTACGAGCAGTACTTC. Its protein is CASRLIAGGYEQYF. The full variable domain, rest sourced from reference TRBV5-1 and TRBJ2-7, is KAGVTQTPRYLIKTRGQQVTLSCSPISGHRSVSWYQQTPGQGLQFLFEYFSETQRNKGNFPGRFSGRQFSNSRSEMNVSTLELGDSALYLCASRLIAGGYEQYFGPGTRLTVT.

Only a few counts were recorded for this clone. The chain recombines TRBV7-9 with TRBJ2-3, with 8 nucleotides matching TRBD2. Germline values: CDR1 SEHNR, CDR2 FQNEAQ (reference sequence). The CDR3 sequence is 19 residues long. V lost 3 bases to trimming and J lost 2 bases; unmatched junction nucleotides: 16. The CDR3 sequence: CASSLGLVKALRSTDTQYF. CDR3 DNA sequence: TGTGCCAGCAGCTTGGGACTAGTGAAAGCATTGAGGTCCACAGATACGCAGTATTTT.

The chain recombines TRBV20-1 with TRBJ2-1, with no clear D. The germline V gene has CDR1 DFQATT and CDR2 SNEGSKA (reference sequence). Trimming cost V 5 bases and J 12 bases, with 11 bases left between them. CDR3 length: 10 residues. The CDR3 nucleotides read TGCAGTGCTTTGACGGCCGGGCAGTTCTTC. Its translation is CSALTAGQFF.

This clone has only a few counts. This chain links TRBV6-5 with TRBJ2-1; 7 positions agree with TRBD2. CDR1 and CDR2 from the germline V gene are MNHEY and SVGAGI. Trimming at V came to 1 base and at J to 5 bases, leaving 5 bases not matched to a gene. This CDR3 contains 15 residues. CDR3 loop: CASSYWAGVDNEQFF. CDR3 in DNA: TGTGCCAGCAGTTACTGGGCGGGAGTTGACAATGAGCAGTTCTTC.

The chain recombines TRBV28 with TRBJ2-7; weak D call: TRBD1 (6 bases). Germline values: CDR1 MDHEN, CDR2 SYDVKM. The CDR3 is 15 amino acids. The V gene lost 3 bases and the J gene lost 5 bases, with 17 bases spanning the gap. The CDR3 nucleotides read TGTGCCAGCAGTTTTGGGGATCCAGGGGCCGACGAGCAGTACTTC. It is translated as CASSFGDPGADEQYF.

Details on this clone: This likely comes from a read error, as the CDR3 has no conserved phenylalanine or tryptophan at its end. No DNA is shown, since the ends of the CDR3 on it are uncertain; the CDR3 is the one TCRdb lists. This chain links TRBV7-3 with TRBJ2-6. Germline V lookup: CDR1 SGHTA, CDR2 FQGTGA. The CDR3 is 8 residues long, counting both termini. This CDR3 is CASSLGKD.

The J gene is TRBJ2-5, the V gene TRBV28; D may be TRBD1 (6 bases). The CDR3 extends over 15 amino acids. The germline V and J ends were trimmed by 6 bases and 4 bases, with 18 bases remaining between them. Germline V CDR1 and CDR2: MDHEN, SYDVKM. DNA of the CDR3: TGTGCCAGCAGGCCGAACAGGGAGTCAGGAGAGACCCAGTACTTC. The encoded protein is CASRPNRESGETQYF.

This clone was counted a few times. This chain connects TRBV19 to TRBJ1-4; D may be TRBD1 (5 bases). The CDR3 totals 14 residues. Germline loops: CDR1 LNHDA, CDR2 SQIVND (reference sequence). V lost 3 bases, J lost 4 bases, and 9 bases lay in between. This CDR3 reads CASSISGFNEKLFF. CDR3 coding DNA: TGTGCCAGTAGTATTTCAGGGTTTAATGAAAAACTGTTTTTT.

This chain connects TRBV11-2 to TRBJ2-2; D is possibly TRBD2 (5 bases). This CDR3 is 18 amino acids long. Per germline, CDR1 SGHAT and CDR2 FQNNGV. V dropped 2 bases and J dropped 1 base, with 17 bases sitting between them. The CDR3: CASSLRLHSSGNTGELFF. CDR3 coding DNA: TGTGCCAGCAGCTTAAGGCTTCACTCCAGCGGGAACACCGGGGAGCTGTTTTTT.

This clone has just a few counts. The V gene is TRBV28, the J gene TRBJ2-2; 8 bases fit TRBD1. V shed 5 bases, J shed 4 bases, and the junction held 6 bases outside the gene matches. The CDR3 length is 15 residues. Germline V gives CDR1 MDHEN, CDR2 SYDVKM. The CDR3 region is CASSAGGAGTGELFF. The CDR3 nucleotides read TGTGCCAGCAGTGCAGGGGGCGCGGGCACCGGGGAGCTGTTTTTT.

Concerning this clone: The sample carries other DNA sequences with the same CDR3. The chain is built from TRBV6-5 and TRBJ1-5, with D possibly matching TRBD1 (5 bases). CDR3 length: 13 residues. Trimming shortened V by 4 bases and J by 4 bases, and 8 bases separated the two germline ends. Per the germline V gene, CDR1 is MNHEY and CDR2 is SVGAGI. This CDR3 reads CASSFGGNQPQHF. DNA of the CDR3: TGTGCCAGCAGTTTCGGGGGGAATCAGCCCCAGCATTTT.

The chain links TRBV7-2 to TRBJ2-1; D gene uncertain. Trimming left V 5 bases short and J 7 bases short, with 21 bases between. The CDR3 consists of 16 residues. Per germline, CDR1 SGHTA and CDR2 FQGNSA. As DNA, the CDR3 is TGTGCCAGCAGCCCCTCGCTCGGCCCAGGTTGGAATGAGCAGTTCTTC. Amino acids: CASSPSLGPGWNEQFF.

The rearrangement uses TRBV5-1 and TRBJ2-5, with TRBD2 identical over 7 bases. This CDR3 is built from 16 residues. The J segment lost 4 bases and the V segment lost 0 bases, leaving 9 bases of the junction unmatched. In germline, CDR1 is SGHRS, CDR2 YFSETQ. CDR3: CASSLDGGRVTETQYF. CDR3 coding DNA: TGCGCCAGCAGCTTGGATGGCGGGAGAGTGACAGAGACCCAGTACTTC. Complete variable domain (other parts from reference TRBV5-1 and TRBJ2-5): KAGVTQTPRYLIKTRGQQVTLSCSPISGHRSVSWYQQTPGQGLQFLFEYFSETQRNKGNFPGRFSGRQFSNSRSEMNVSTLELGDSALYLCASSLDGGRVTETQYFGPGTRLLVL.